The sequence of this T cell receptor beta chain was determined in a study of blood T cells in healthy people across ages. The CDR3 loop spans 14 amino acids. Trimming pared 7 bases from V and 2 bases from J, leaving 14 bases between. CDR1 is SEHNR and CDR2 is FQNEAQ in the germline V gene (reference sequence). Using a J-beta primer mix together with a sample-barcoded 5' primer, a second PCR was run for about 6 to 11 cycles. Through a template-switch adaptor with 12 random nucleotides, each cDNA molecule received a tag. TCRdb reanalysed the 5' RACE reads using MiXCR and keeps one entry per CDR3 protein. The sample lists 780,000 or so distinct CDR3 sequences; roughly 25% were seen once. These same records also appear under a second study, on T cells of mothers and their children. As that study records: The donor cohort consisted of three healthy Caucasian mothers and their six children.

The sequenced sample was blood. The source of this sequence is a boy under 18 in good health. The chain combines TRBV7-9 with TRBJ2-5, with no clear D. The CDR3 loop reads CASKPRVGQETQYF. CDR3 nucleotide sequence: TGTGCCAGCAAACCTCGGGTCGGGCAAGAGACCCAGTACTTC.